The entry that follows covers one T cell receptor (beta chain) sequence. Its antigen remains undetermined. Per-base quality was not reported, and no clone a single base away is much larger than it. The immunoSEQ hsTCRB v3.0 assay was used at survey level resolution for TRB variable region sequencing. The targeted TRB sequencing depth was roughly 40,000-55,000 T-cell genomes per sample. Pooled TRB libraries were sequenced on an Illumina MiSeq with a v3 150-cycle kit. Processing in the source paper ran as follows. Analysis of repertoires was carried out in R inside a reproducible Nextflow workflow spanning QC, data transformation and analysis. Custom analyses were implemented in LymphoSeq2, an R package for AIRR-Seq data exploration. A handful of samples that yielded fewer than 5000 total TRB sequences were excluded, so that around 190 HIV repertoires were analyzed. Among the 180 to 200 HIV repertoires that were kept, some 60 were collected before ART initiation and more than 120 were collected after ART initiation. Repertoires were downsampled to 5000 TRB nucleotide sequences, with summary statistics averaged over 100 downsampling iterations. TRB sequences were retained for analysis only if CDR3 regions of at least seven amino acids were present. A Shannon entropy-derived clonality score and the Gini coefficient were used to measure diversity. In the repertoire networks, any two of the top 5000 CDR3 amino acid sequences were connected whenever the two sequences differed by an edit distance of one. GLIPH2 predicted antigen specificity groups and MHC restriction for TRB CDR3 amino acid sequences. To flag known CMV, EBV, HIV or tissue antigen associations, CDR3 amino acid sequences were matched against VDJdb and McPAS-TCR. Pre-ART, post-ART and control groups were compared with Wilcoxon signed-rank tests and Holm-Bonferroni correction. TCRdb provides this immuneACCESS table in a form limited to in-frame rearrangements. Some clones are lacking; in checked studies, under half of them reflect an unresolved V gene, and why the rest are absent is not known. The V and J calls and clone size are taken from that table; D and trimming were inferred from the DNA. The sample contains around 15,000 clones, around 94% of them found a single time. 4.6% of the sample belongs to the ten largest clones.

The data stem from a study of long-term antiretroviral therapy in people with HIV (dated by TCRdb to between 2021 and 2024). Context from the whole study: Collection of the earliest samples took place about a decade ahead of the 2015 WHO recommendation for immediate ART, at a time when ART was typically delayed until CD4 counts fell. A total of roughly 200 cryopreserved PBMC samples came from 25 to 35 adults with confirmed HIV infection and were collected serially over a mean of approximately 6 years (range 1-12). Of the 30 participants with HIV, about twelve were female. No cross-contamination during QIAcube processing was shown when test extractions of a monoclonal T-cell line were performed alongside over 25 polyclonal samples. This retrospective serial study examined whether starting ART and sustained HIV suppression were associated with changes in the composition and diversity of the TRB repertoire in peripheral blood. The research as a whole found: Limited PBMC availability meant only the TCR beta chain was sequenced, without alpha chain pairing. Inferences about post-ART repertoire changes are limited because no data were available on ART adherence, viral resistance or therapy changes. CDR3 length ranges in HIV repertoires were narrower than in controls, and network structure suggested an antigen-experienced repertoire with only a slight naive shift after ART. The samples were dated from the mid-2000s to the late 2010s, and the ART regimens that were used may be less effective than current ART regimens. Because cell numbers in pre-ART samples were limited, unsorted PBMC were profiled instead of sorted CD4+ and CD8+ T cells. ART initiation was associated with a significant increase in TRB diversity, but diversity stayed significantly below transplant donor controls even after long-term ART. The repertoire was dominated across all time points by expanded TRB clones identified before ART initiation, although this dominance was seen to fluctuate and to decrease in many PLHIV after ART.

Participants were included only if at least one PBMC sample before ART initiation and at least two post-ART samples were available. Treatment was received in the United States of America by all participants with HIV. Before DNA extraction, cryopreserved samples of about 0.95-10 million PBMC were thawed and washed. At the time of the earliest PBMC sample, participants with HIV were aged between roughly 23 and 60 years. PBMC samples from each participant spanned 1-4 timepoints before ART initiation and 2-8 timepoints after ART initiation, with a median of 7 samples. Serial HIV viral load, CD4+ T-cell count, ART history and demographic data were obtained for every participant. Using a Qiagen kit on a QIAcube, genomic DNA was extracted from unsorted PBMC, with samples processed in batches of 12. The V end gives up 4 bases and the J end 4 bases, leaving 1 base in the junction not matched to a gene. Sequences KGHSH (CDR1) and LQKENI (CDR2) are obtained from the germline V gene. The CDR3 spans 13 residues, from the cysteine through the phenylalanine. This entry keeps only the CDR3 DNA: 39 bases, framed from base 1.

The source is a woman aged 50 to 60 with HIV. This sequence uses TRBV18 and TRBJ2-1; 7 middle bases align to TRBD1. Specimen: unsorted PBMCs, collected roughly 6.4 years after starting antiretroviral therapy. The DNA sequence is as follows: TGTGCCAGCTCACGGGACAGTTACAATGAGCAGTTCTTC. It codes for CASSRDSYNEQFF.